This T cell receptor beta chain is from a study of blood T cell repertoires in COVID-19. The length of the CDR3 is 15 residues. Per germline, CDR1 SEHNR and CDR2 FQNEAQ (reference sequence). The V end was cut by 5 bases, the J end by 1 base, with 14 bases between. Clones were sequenced by immunoSEQ multiplex PCR, and TCRdb holds only the in-frame ones, with some missing. The repertoire holds roughly 180,000 clones, with approximately 80% as singletons. Sequencing used PBMCs or T cells enriched from blood (not recorded which). The receptor was derived from a man aged 35 to 55 who had recovered from COVID-19. This chain connects TRBV7-9 to TRBJ1-1; no reliable D call. CDR3 coding DNA: TGTGCCAGCAGCCCCTTTGGGAGCCCGAACACTGAAGCTTTCTTT. Translated: CASSPFGSPNTEAFF.